This T cell receptor (beta chain) stems from a study of control samples from healthy donors and cancer patients. This table comes from immunoSEQ multiplex PCR, and its TCRdb copy is limited to in-frame clones, with some not included. Seen here are about 130,000 clones, 85% to 90% observed once, and the top ten hold about 7.6%. The specimen sequenced was PBMCs. This TCR was sampled from a man over 45 with head and neck cancer.

The CDR3 loop is CASSLQGDNSPLHF. The CDR3 DNA reads TGTGCCAGCTCACTACAGGGGGATAATTCACCCCTCCACTTT. The V gene is TRBV18, the J gene TRBJ1-6; 8 bases map to TRBD1. The CDR3 sequence is 14 residues long. V was pared by 4 bases and J by 5 bases, with 1 base of the junction left unmatched. Germline values: CDR1 KGHSH, CDR2 LQKENI.